This TCR beta chain stems from a study of cytomegalovirus exposure and HLA in healthy donors. Turning to this clone: Its specificity is unknown.

With 60 Vbeta and 13 Jbeta primers, the PCR was carried out. TCRdb's copy holds only in-frame clones and misses some; the assay was immunoSEQ multiplex PCR. Found here are under 130,000 clones, roughly three quarters of them singletons; the top ten hold roughly 3.2%. This CDR3 has 15 amino acids. CDR1 and CDR2 from the germline V gene are SGHTA and FQGTGA. Trimming removed 5 bases from V and 0 bases from J; junction bases left unmatched: 5. Findings and caveats of the study: A link between a missense DCLRE1C variant and TCR beta V- and J-gene trimming emerged from a later analysis. Reports showed the classifier diagnosing cytomegalovirus status with high specificity and sensitivity. Among TCR beta chains, those listed as cytomegalovirus-associated numbered roughly 150.

The receptor comes from a young man in good health and CMV-seronegative. Sample: PBMCs. This rearrangement joins TRBV7-3 to TRBJ2-3; 7 nucleotides agree with TRBD2. The CDR3, as DNA: TGTGCCAGCAGCCCCGCCGGGGGGAGCACAGATACGCAGTATTTT. Encoded protein: CASSPAGGSTDTQYF.